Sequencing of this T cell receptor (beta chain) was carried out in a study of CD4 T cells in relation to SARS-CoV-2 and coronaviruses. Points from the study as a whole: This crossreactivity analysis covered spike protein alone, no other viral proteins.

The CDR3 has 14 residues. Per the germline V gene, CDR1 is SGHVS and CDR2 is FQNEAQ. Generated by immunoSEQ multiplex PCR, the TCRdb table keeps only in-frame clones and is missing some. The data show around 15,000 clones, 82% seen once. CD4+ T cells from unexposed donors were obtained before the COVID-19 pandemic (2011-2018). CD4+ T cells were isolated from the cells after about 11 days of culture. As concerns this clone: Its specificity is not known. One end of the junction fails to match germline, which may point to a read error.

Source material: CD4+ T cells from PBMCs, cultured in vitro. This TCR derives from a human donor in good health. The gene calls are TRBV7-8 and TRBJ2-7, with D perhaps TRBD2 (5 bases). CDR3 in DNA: TGTGCCAGCAGCGAAAGGGAGACTAACTACGGGCAGTACTTC. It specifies CASSERETNYGQYF.